The sequence of this TCR beta chain was determined in a study of cytomegalovirus exposure and HLA in healthy donors. Study-wide points: Presence/absence analysis assumed near-uniform sequencing depth across donors. The investigators catalogued 180 or so TCR beta chains as cytomegalovirus-associated.

Germline V CDR1 and CDR2: MNHEY, SMNVEV (reference sequence). CDR3 length equals 19 residues. V trimming: 1 base; J trimming: 0 bases; junction bases outside the gene matches: 12. The PCR ran on 60 Vbeta and 13 Jbeta primers. The authors' processing: About 10 million of tens of millions of unique TCR beta chains were shared, per a later count. Assay: immunoSEQ multiplex PCR; the TCRdb copy retains only in-frame clones and omits some. V and J calls and clone size are copied from that table; D and trimming were computed from the DNA. Among over 100,000 clones listed, 80% to 85% were seen once. The donors (healthy individuals) were bone marrow donors. As concerns this clone: Its specificity is unknown.

The sequenced sample was PBMCs. The chain is built from TRBV27 and TRBJ1-5, with 7 bases lining up with TRBD1. This receptor was identified in a woman aged 30 to 39 in good health and CMV-seronegative. The CDR3, as DNA: TGTGCCAGCAGTTTATTAGGGACAGAAGGGCCCTATAGCAATCAGCCCCAGCATTTT. Its translation: CASSLLGTEGPYSNQPQHF.